The rows below give T cell receptor beta chains drawn from one sample of a study of a mutant IDH1 vaccine in newly diagnosed glioma. These receptors are not linked to any known antigen. The data were produced by immunoSEQ multiplex PCR, yet TCRdb's version contains in-frame clones alone and is incomplete. Here the sample spans tens of thousands of clones, around 70% being singletons. The input for sequencing was peripheral blood mononuclear cells (PBMCs), taken from a glioma patient whose treatment included an IDH1 peptide vaccine. Receptor source: a man in his late teens or twenties with glioma. Some clones in this sample may be carry-over from other donors' samples. CDR3s include the opening cysteine and the closing phenylalanine or tryptophan. The D gene is left open where the match is weak. The size entry is marked missing in some rows and otherwise reads once, few, many or a size class.

>TRBD2|TRBJ2-2|.|TRBV7-8
CASSPGVVAGAGELFF
TGTGCCAGCAGCCCCGGGGTGGTAGCGGGAGCCGGGGAGCTGTTTTTT
>TRBD1|TRBJ1-2|.|TRBV7-2
CASSLSGQGAFGYTF
TGTGCCAGCAGCCTGAGTGGACAGGGGGCTTTTGGCTACACCTTC
>.|TRBJ1-1|.|TRBV18
CASSPYTTGTTVNTEAFF
TGTGCCAGCTCACCGTATACTACAGGGACTACAGTGAACACTGAAGCTTTCTTT
>TRBD1|TRBJ1-4|.|TRBV5-8
CASSPYRGGEKLFF
TGTGCCAGCAGCCCCTACAGGGGGGGGGAAAAACTGTTTTTT
>.|TRBJ1-2|.|TRBV29-1
CSGGQGGVYGYTF
TGCAGCGGGGGGCAGGGAGGGGTCTATGGCTACACCTTC
>TRBD1|TRBJ1-1|.|TRBV4-2
CASSLEKTGVTEAFF
TGTGCCAGCAGCCTAGAGAAAACAGGGGTCACTGAAGCTTTCTTT
>TRBD1|TRBJ2-7|.|TRBV7-7
CASSLGQGAYEQYF
TGTGCTAGCAGTTTGGGACAGGGTGCCTACGAGCAGTACTTC
>TRBD1|TRBJ2-7|.|TRBV6-5
CASRQQGTYEQYF
TGTGCCAGCCGCCAACAGGGGACGTACGAGCAGTACTTC
>.|TRBJ1-1|few|TRBV13
CASSPSGRMNTEAFF
TGTGCCAGCAGCCCCTCAGGGCGAATGAACACTGAAGCTTTCTTT
>TRBD1|TRBJ2-7|.|TRBV4-2
CASSGDSQVYEQYF
TGTGCCAGCAGCGGGGACAGCCAAGTCTACGAGCAGTACTTC
>TRBD2|TRBJ2-3|.|TRBV28
CASRGPGLSTDTQYF
TGTGCCAGCAGGGGGCCGGGACTATCCACAGATACGCAGTATTTT
>.|TRBJ2-2|.|TRBV5-6
CASSYRVTTGELFF
TGTGCCAGCAGCTACAGGGTGACCACCGGGGAGCTGTTTTTT
>.|TRBJ2-7|.|TRBV30
CAWSKGGRYEQYF
TGTGCCTGGAGTAAGGGGGGTCGGTACGAGCAGTACTTC
>.|TRBJ1-2|few|TRBV14
CASSQVGRNYGYTF
TGTGCCAGCAGCCAAGTTGGGAGGAACTATGGCTACACCTTC
>TRBD1|TRBJ1-1|.|TRBV7-2
CASSFPDRGRHLNTEAFF
TGTGCCAGCAGCTTTCCCGACAGGGGACGCCACCTGAACACTGAAGCTTTCTTT
>.|TRBJ2-2|once|TRBV5-1
CASSLSSLGTGELFF
TGCGCCAGCAGCTTATCTAGCTTGGGCACCGGGGAGCTGTTTTTT
>.|TRBJ1-2|.|TRBV19
CASSISQPSNYGYTF
TGTGCCAGTAGTATTTCTCAGCCTTCTAACTATGGCTACACCTTC
>.|TRBJ2-1|.|TRBV5-4
CASSSNNPSASSYNEQFF
TGTGCCAGCAGCTCTAACAACCCTAGCGCCAGCTCCTACAATGAGCAGTTCTTC
>.|TRBJ1-1|few|TRBV29-1
CSVGSLNTEAFF
TGCAGCGTTGGAAGCTTGAACACTGAAGCTTTCTTT
>.|TRBJ2-2|few|TRBV15
CATSRGDPGELFF
TGTGCCACCAGCAGAGGGGACCCCGGGGAGCTGTTTTTT
>.|TRBJ1-1|.|TRBV27
CASSLNRRGGLAFF
TGTGCCAGCAGTTTAAATCGCAGGGGAGGGTTGGCTTTCTTT
>.|TRBJ2-3|.|TRBV4-3
CASSQLTGFSTDTQYF
TGCGCCAGCAGCCAATTGACAGGTTTTAGCACAGATACGCAGTATTTT
>TRBD1|TRBJ1-2|few|TRBV6-5
CASSFRGGYGYTF
TGTGCCAGCAGCTTCAGGGGGGGCTATGGCTACACCTTC
>.|TRBJ1-1|.|TRBV27
CASTSARGTEAFF
TGTGCCAGCACGAGTGCCCGTGGCACTGAAGCTTTCTTT
>.|TRBJ1-4|few|TRBV4-3
CASSIERGGAPSTGGKLFF
TGCGCCAGCAGCATCGAAAGGGGGGGCGCGCCTTCCACTGGGGGAAAACTGTTTTTT
>TRBD1|TRBJ1-1|.|TRBV7-8
CASSFRTGGRTEAFF
TGTGCCAGCAGCTTCCGGACAGGGGGGAGGACTGAAGCTTTCTTT
>.|TRBJ1-3|.|TRBV19
CASSPTQGRSSGNTIYF
TGTGCCAGTAGTCCAACTCAGGGACGATCCTCTGGAAACACCATATATTTT
>.|TRBJ1-6|.|TRBV7-9
CASSRGREASPLHF
TGTGCCAGCAGCCGAGGACGTGAGGCTTCACCCCTCCACTTT
>TRBD1|TRBJ2-7|.|TRBV29-1
CSVGTGTYYEQYF
TGCAGCGTTGGGACAGGGACTTACTACGAGCAGTACTTC
>.|TRBJ2-5|.|TRBV7-9
CASKRSSYQETQYF
TGTGCCAGCAAACGAAGCAGCTACCAAGAGACCCAGTACTTC
>.|TRBJ2-3|.|TRBV27
CASSLLLSDRATDTQYF
TGTGCCAGCAGTTTACTCCTTTCCGACCGAGCTACAGATACGCAGTATTTT
>.|TRBJ2-7|few|TRBV19
CASSPRTVTYEQYF
TGTGCCAGTAGTCCCCGGACAGTAACCTACGAGCAGTACTTC
>TRBD2|TRBJ2-4|.|TRBV5-5
CASSLVWGGLAKNIQYF
TGTGCCAGCAGCTTGGTATGGGGGGGTTTAGCCAAAAACATTCAGTACTTC
>.|TRBJ2-5|once|TRBV5-6
CASSLRETQYF
TGTGCCAGCAGCTTGAGGGAGACCCAGTACTTC
>TRBD1|TRBJ2-7|.|TRBV6-5
CASSGPGQSYEQYF
TGTGCCAGCAGCGGCCCGGGACAGTCCTACGAGCAGTACTTC
>TRBD1|TRBJ2-7|.|TRBV6-5
CASSLTGGGEQYF
TGTGCCAGCAGTTTGACAGGGGGCGGCGAGCAGTACTTC
>.|TRBJ1-1|few|TRBV5-1
CASSLVQGQNTEAFF
TGCGCCAGCAGCTTGGTACAGGGTCAGAACACTGAAGCTTTCTTT
>.|TRBJ1-5|.|TRBV30
CAWSPRVRRSNQPQHF
TGTGCCTGGAGTCCTCGAGTCCGACGGTCCAATCAGCCCCAGCATTTT
>.|TRBJ1-5|once|TRBV4-1
CASSHLGGIGNQPQHF
TGCGCCAGCAGCCATCTAGGGGGAATAGGGAATCAGCCCCAGCATTTT